This TCR beta chain was captured in a study of blood T cell repertoires in COVID-19 (dated by TCRdb to the early 2020s). About the study as a whole: Collaborator samples came from the United States, Italy and Spain and covered acute and convalescent phases of COVID-19. Sample metadata almost always included a de-identified subject ID, COVID-19 status, age in years and sex. A freely available public database, intended as a resource for researchers studying the immune response to SARS-CoV-2, is where the repertoires were released. Samples came from the ongoing ImmuneRACE study (first 160 participants) plus 1,254 subjects from 6 global collaborators. The material from the prospective study consisted of cDNA or gDNA derived from T cells, B-cell-depleted T cells, or PBMCs. Subjects who had been exposed to COVID-19, were actively infected with it, or had recovered from it provided the deeply sampled blood TCRbeta repertoires that made up the dataset. Where available, HLA class I and class II types were taken from metadata supplied by the sample provider and were not determined by assay-based typing.

Of note for this clone: It has no known antigen specificity. Base qualities are not recorded, but no much larger clone differs from it by a single base.

One collaborating source in Seattle enrolled patients while the patients were actively infected and followed the patients over time throughout the course of disease. Collaborating institutions collected whole blood in K2EDTA tubes following their own protocols. For TCRbeta analysis, collaborators shipped samples as frozen whole blood, isolated PBMCs, or DNA extracted from either of those sample types. The germline V gene specifies SGDLS as CDR1 and YYNGEE as CDR2. Including cysteine and phenylalanine, the CDR3 has 14 amino acids. Here the CDR3 DNA is all that survives: 42 bases in frame from base 1. The junction carries 13 bases between V and J, which are trimmed by 6 bases and 1 base respectively. What the authors observed across the whole study: Clinical and demographic metadata were provided uncurated, with the amount varying by source and participant.

The immunoSEQ Assay, a bias-controlled multiplex PCR, was used to amplify TCRbeta CDR3 regions from genomic DNA. The authors processed their data as follows. Within the assay, amplification of reference gene primers was used to estimate how many nucleated cells each sample contained. To quantify the absolute abundance of each unique TCRbeta CDR3 rearrangement, sequence reads were collapsed and filtered. For each sample, productive Simpson clonality was calculated as the square root of Simpson's diversity index over productive rearrangements. The immuneACCESS repertoire file appears here via TCRdb, limited to in-frame rearrangements. These files lack a portion of the clones; in checked studies, under half of the deficit traces to unresolved V genes, and the cause of the others is not known. V and J calls plus clone size are reproduced from that table; the DNA served to infer D and trimming. The sample contains about 500,000 clones, about 88% of them found a single time. The ten largest clones capture roughly 0.92% of the sample.

The chain couples TRBV9 to TRBJ1-1, with the D gene not clear enough to name. Sequences were obtained from peripheral blood. This TCR was sampled from a man between 18 and 29 years old with COVID-19, enrolled during active disease. In nucleotides, the sequence is TGTGCCAGCACGAGCTTGGACTGGAACACTGAAGCTTTCTTT. The translation is CASTSLDWNTEAFF. The full variable domain, completed from the reference TRBV9 and TRBJ1-1 proteins outside the CDR3, reads DSGVTQTPKHLITATGQRVTLRCSPRSGDLSVYWYQQSLDQGLQFLIQYYNGEERAKGNILERFSAQQFPDLHSELNLSSLELGDSALYFCASTSLDWNTEAFFGQGTRLTVV.